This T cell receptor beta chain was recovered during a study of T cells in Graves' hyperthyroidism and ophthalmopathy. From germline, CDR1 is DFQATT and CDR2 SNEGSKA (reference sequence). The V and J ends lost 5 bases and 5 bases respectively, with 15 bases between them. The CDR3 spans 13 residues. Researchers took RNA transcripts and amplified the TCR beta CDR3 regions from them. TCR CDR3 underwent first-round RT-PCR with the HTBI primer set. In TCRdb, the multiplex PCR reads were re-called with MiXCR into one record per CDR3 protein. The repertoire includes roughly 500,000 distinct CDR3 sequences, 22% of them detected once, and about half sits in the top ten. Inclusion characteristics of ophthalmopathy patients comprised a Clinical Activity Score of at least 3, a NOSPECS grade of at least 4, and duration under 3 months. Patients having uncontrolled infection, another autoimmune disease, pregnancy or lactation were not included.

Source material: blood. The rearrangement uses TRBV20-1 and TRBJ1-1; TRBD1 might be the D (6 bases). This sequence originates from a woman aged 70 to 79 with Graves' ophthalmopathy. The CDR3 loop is CSAPRQGSTEAFF. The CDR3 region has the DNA TGCAGTGCTCCCCGGCAGGGGAGTACTGAAGCTTTCTTT.